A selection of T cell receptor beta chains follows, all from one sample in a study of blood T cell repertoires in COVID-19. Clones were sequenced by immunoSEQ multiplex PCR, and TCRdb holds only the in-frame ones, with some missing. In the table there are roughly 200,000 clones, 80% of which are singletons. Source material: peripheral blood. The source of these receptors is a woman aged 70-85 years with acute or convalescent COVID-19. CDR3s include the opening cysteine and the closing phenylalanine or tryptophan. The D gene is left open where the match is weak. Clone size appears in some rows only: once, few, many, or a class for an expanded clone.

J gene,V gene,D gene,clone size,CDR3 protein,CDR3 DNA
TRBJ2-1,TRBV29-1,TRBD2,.,CSVDGVAGKRYNEQFF,TGCAGCGTTGATGGGGTAGCGGGAAAACGATACAATGAGCAGTTCTTC
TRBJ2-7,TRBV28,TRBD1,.,CASSIYRGQLYEQYF,TGTGCCAGCAGTATATACAGGGGCCAACTCTACGAGCAGTACTTC
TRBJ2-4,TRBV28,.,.,CASSPPGEALKNIQYF,TGTGCCAGCAGTCCCCCCGGCGAGGCCCTCAAAAACATTCAGTACTTC
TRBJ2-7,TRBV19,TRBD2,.,CASSWDASGYYEQYF,TGTGCCAGTAGTTGGGACGCTAGCGGGTACTACGAGCAGTACTTC
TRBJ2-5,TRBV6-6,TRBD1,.,CASTRTGGETQYF,TGTGCCAGCACCCGGACAGGGGGAGAGACCCAGTACTTC
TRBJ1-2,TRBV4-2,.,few,CASSQDNQEAYGYTF,TGTGCCAGCAGCCAAGATAACCAGGAGGCCTATGGCTACACCTTC
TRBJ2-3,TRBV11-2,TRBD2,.,CASSSRTSGGTSTDTQYF,TGTGCCAGCAGCTCCCGGACTAGCGGGGGGACCAGCACAGATACGCAGTATTTT
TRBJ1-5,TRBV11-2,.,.,CASSLVGGGNQPQHF,TGTGCCAGCAGCTTAGTGGGCGGGGGCAATCAGCCCCAGCATTTT
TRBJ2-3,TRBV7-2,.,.,CASSLDGTDTQYF,TGTGCCAGCAGCTTAGATGGCACCGATACGCAGTATTTT
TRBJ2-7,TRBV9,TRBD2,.,CASSARLADYEQYF,TGTGCCAGCAGCGCCAGACTAGCCGACTACGAGCAGTACTTC
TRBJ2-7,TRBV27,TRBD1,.,CASRQGFTYEQYF,TGTGCCAGCCGACAGGGTTTCACCTACGAGCAGTACTTC
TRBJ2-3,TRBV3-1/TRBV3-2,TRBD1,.,CASGDRGSTDTQYF,TGTGCCAGTGGGGACAGGGGGAGTACAGATACGCAGTATTTT
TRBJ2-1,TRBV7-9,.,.,CACSTGRNEQFF,TGTGCCTGTTCGACAGGCCGCAATGAGCAGTTCTTC
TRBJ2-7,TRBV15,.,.,CATSRERAHEQYF,TGTGCCACCAGCAGAGAGAGGGCCCACGAGCAGTACTTC
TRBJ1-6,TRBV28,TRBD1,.,CASSLAVDRGTYNSPLHF,TGTGCCAGCAGTTTAGCCGTCGACAGGGGAACCTATAATTCACCCCTCCACTTT
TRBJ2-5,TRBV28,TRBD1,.,CASSSITGTGGKQYF,TGTGCCAGCAGCTCAATAACCGGGACAGGGGGGAAGCAGTACTTC
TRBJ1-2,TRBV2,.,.,CASSVEANYGYTF,TGTGCCAGCAGTGTAGAAGCTAACTATGGCTACACCTTC
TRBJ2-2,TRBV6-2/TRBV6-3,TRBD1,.,CASSFAGGRGNTGELFF,TGTGCCAGCAGTTTTGCAGGGGGTCGGGGGAACACCGGGGAGCTGTTTTTT
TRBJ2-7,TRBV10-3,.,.,CAISDPATPSYEQYF,TGTGCCATCAGTGATCCAGCGACCCCTTCGTACGAGCAGTACTTC
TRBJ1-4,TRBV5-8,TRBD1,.,CASSLGEGAGEKLFF,TGTGCCAGCAGCTTGGGTGAGGGGGCTGGGGAAAAACTGTTTTTT
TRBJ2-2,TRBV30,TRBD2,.,CAWSALGTTTGELFF,TGTGCCTGGAGTGCCCTCGGGACTACCACCGGGGAGCTGTTTTTT
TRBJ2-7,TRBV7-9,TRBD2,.,CASSPPLAGPIYEQYF,TGTGCCAGCAGCCCCCCGCTAGCGGGACCTATCTACGAGCAGTACTTC
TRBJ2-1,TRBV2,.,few,CASSESDTYNEQFF,TGTGCCAGCAGTGAGAGCGATACCTACAATGAGCAGTTCTTC
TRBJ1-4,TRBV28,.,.,CASSLIDRSNEKLFF,TGTGCCAGCAGTTTAATCGACAGGTCTAATGAAAAACTGTTTTTT
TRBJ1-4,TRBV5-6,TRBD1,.,CASSLYRGGEKLFF,TGTGCCAGCAGCTTGTACAGGGGGGGTGAAAAACTGTTTTTT
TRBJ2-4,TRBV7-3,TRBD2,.,CASSVLAGDRNIQYF,TGTGCCAGCAGCGTACTAGCGGGAGATCGGAACATTCAGTACTTC